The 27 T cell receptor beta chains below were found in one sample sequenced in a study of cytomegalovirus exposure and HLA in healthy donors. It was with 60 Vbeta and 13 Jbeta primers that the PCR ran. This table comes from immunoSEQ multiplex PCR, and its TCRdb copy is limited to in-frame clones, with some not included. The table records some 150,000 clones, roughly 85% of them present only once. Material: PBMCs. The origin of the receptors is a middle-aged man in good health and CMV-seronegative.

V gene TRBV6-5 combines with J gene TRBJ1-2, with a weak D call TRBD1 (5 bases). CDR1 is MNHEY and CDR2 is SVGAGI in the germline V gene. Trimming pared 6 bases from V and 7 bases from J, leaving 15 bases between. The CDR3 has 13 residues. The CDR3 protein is CASRRAGERGYTF. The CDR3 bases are TGTGCCAGCAGACGTGCGGGGGAGCGTGGCTACACCTTC.

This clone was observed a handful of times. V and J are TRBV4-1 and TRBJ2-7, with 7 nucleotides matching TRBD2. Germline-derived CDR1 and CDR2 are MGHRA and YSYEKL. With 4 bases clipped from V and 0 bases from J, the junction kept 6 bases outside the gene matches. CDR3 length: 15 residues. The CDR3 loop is CASSPAASGSYEQYF. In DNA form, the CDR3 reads TGCGCCAGCAGCCCGGCGGCTAGCGGCTCCTACGAGCAGTACTTC.

The CDR3 bases are TGTGCCAGCATCTTCTCGGGACAGGGATCGGACACCGGGGAGCTGTTTTTT. Protein product: CASIFSGQGSDTGELFF. V and J are TRBV28 and TRBJ2-2; 9 bases align to TRBD1. This CDR3 region has 17 residues. Looked up from germline, CDR1 is MDHEN and CDR2 is SYDVKM. Trimming took 7 bases from V and 3 from J; bases not matched to a gene: 12. Drawing the rest from reference TRBV28 and TRBJ2-2, the complete variable domain is DVKVTQSSRYLVKRTGEKVFLECVQDMDHENMFWYRQDPGLGLRLIYFSYDVKMKEKGDIPEGYSVSREKKERFSLILESASTNQTSMYLCASIFSGQGSDTGELFFGEGSRLTVL.

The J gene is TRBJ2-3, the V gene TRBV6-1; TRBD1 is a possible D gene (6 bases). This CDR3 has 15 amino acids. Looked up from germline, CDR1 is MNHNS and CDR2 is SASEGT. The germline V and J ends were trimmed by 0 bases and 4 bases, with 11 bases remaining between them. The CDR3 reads CASSEAPRGPDTQYF. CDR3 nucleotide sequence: TGTGCCAGCAGTGAAGCCCCCAGGGGCCCAGATACGCAGTATTTT.

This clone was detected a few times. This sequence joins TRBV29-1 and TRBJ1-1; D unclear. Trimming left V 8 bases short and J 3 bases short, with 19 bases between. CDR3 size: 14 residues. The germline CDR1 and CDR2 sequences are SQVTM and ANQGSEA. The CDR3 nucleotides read TGCAGCTCCTCTAGCTCGGCCGGACACACTGAAGCTTTCTTT. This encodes CSSSSSAGHTEAFF.

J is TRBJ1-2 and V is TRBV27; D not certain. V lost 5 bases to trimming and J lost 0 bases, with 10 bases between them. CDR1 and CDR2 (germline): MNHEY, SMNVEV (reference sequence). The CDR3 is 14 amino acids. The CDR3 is CASSPSEANYGYTF. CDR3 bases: TGTGCCAGCAGTCCCTCGGAGGCTAACTATGGCTACACCTTC.

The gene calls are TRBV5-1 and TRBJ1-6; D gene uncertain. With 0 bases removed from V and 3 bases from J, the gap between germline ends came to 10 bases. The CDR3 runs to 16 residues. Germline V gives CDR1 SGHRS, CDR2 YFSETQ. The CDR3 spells CASSLGAAYYNSPLHF. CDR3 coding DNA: TGCGCCAGCAGCTTGGGAGCGGCCTACTATAATTCACCCCTCCACTTT.

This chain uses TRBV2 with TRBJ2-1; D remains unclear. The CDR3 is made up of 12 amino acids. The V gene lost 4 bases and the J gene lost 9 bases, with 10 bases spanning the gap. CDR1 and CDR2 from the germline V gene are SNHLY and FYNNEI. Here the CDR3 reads CASSGTPLEQFF. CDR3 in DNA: TGTGCCAGCAGTGGAACTCCACTTGAGCAGTTCTTC.

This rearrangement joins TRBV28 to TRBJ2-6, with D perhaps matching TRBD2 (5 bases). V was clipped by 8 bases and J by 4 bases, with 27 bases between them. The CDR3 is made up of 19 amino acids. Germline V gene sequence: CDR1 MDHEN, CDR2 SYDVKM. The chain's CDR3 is CASFSLLSSSGSGANVLTF. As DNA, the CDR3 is TGTGCCAGCTTTTCCCTCCTCAGCAGCAGCGGTTCCGGGGCCAACGTCCTGACTTTC.

The CDR3 reads CASSWSRGPAGNTIYF. The CDR3 bases are TGTGCCAGCAGTTGGAGCAGGGGGCCGGCTGGAAACACCATATATTTT. This chain joins TRBV6-5 and TRBJ1-3; 8 bases align to TRBD1. CDR3 length: 16 residues. Germline V CDR1 and CDR2: MNHEY, SVGAGI. V lost 4 bases, J lost 2 bases, and 7 bases stayed unmatched.

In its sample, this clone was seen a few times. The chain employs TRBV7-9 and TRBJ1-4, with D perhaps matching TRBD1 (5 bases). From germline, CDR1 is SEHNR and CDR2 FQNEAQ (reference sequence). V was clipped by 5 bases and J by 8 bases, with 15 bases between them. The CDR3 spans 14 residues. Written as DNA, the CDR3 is TGTGCCAGCAGCCTTGTGCGCCCAGGGGAAAAACTGTTTTTT. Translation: CASSLVRPGEKLFF.

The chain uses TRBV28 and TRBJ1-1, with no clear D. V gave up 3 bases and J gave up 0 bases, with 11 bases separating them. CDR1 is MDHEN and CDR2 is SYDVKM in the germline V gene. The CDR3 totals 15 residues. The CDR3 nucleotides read TGTGCCAGCAGTTTCCCAGGATCCATGAACACTGAAGCTTTCTTT. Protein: CASSFPGSMNTEAFF.

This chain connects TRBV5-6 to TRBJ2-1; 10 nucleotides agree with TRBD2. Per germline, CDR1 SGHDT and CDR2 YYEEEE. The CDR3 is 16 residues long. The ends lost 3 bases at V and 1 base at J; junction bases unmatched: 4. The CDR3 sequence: CASSSGTSASYNEQFF. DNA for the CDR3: TGTGCCAGCAGCTCGGGGACTAGCGCTTCCTACAATGAGCAGTTCTTC.

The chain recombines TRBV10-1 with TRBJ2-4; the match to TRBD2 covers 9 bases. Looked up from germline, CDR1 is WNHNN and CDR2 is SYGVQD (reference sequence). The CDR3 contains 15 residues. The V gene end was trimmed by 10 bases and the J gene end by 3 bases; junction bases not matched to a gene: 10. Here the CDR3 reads CATHLAGVGKNIQYF. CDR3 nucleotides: TGCGCCACTCATTTAGCGGGAGTCGGCAAAAACATTCAGTACTTC.

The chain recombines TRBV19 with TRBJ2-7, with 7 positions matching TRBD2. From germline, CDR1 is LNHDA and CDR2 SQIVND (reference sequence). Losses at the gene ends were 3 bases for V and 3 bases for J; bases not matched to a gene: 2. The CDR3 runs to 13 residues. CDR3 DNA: TGTGCCAGTAGTATGGGGACTAACTACGAGCAGTACTTC. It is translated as CASSMGTNYEQYF.

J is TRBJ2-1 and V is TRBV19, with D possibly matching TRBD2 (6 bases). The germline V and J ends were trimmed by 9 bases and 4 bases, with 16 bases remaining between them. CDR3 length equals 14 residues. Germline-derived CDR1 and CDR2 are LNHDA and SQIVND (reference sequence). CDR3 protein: CASSPGRHYNEQFF. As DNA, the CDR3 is TGTGCCAGCTCTCCCGGGAGACATTACAATGAGCAGTTCTTC.

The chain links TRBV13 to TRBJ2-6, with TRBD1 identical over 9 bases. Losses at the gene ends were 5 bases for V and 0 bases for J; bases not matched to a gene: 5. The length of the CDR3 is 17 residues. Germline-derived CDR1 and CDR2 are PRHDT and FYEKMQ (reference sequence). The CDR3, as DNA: TGTGCCAGCAGCATACAGGGGGCGCTCTCTGGGGCCAACGTCCTGACTTTC. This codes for CASSIQGALSGANVLTF.

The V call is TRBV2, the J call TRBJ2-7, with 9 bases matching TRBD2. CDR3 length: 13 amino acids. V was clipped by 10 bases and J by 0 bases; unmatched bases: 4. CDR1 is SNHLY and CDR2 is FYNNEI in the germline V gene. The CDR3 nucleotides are TGTGCCACGACTAGCGGATTCTCCTACGAGCAGTACTTC. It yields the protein CATTSGFSYEQYF. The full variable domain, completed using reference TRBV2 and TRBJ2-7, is EPEVTQTPSHQVTQMGQEVILRCVPISNHLYFYWYRQILGQKVEFLVSFYNNEISEKSEIFDDQFSVERPDGSNFTLKIRSTKLEDSAMYFCATTSGFSYEQYFGPGTRLTVT.

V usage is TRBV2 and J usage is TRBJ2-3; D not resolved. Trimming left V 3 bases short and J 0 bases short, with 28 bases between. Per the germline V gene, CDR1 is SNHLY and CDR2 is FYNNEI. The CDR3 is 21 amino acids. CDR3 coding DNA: TGTGCCAGCAGTGAGTTTTTACGACTCACCGTTAAATCCCCTAGCACAGATACGCAGTATTTT. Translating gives CASSEFLRLTVKSPSTDTQYF.

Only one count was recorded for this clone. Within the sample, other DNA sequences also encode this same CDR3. CDR3 sequence (DNA): TGTGCCAGCAGCTTGACTAGCGTCTACAATGAGCAGTTCTTC. This sequence encodes CASSLTSVYNEQFF. This chain joins TRBV7-9 and TRBJ2-1, with TRBD2 identical over 8 bases. The CDR3 length is 14 residues. J was trimmed by 3 bases and V by 3 bases; bases with no gene match: 1. Per germline, CDR1 SEHNR and CDR2 FQNEAQ (reference sequence).

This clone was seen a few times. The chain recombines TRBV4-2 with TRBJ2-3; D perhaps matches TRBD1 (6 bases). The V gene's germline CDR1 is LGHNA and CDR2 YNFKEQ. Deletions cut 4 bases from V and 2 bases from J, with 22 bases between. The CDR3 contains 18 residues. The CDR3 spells CASSPGGGGTTTTDTQYF. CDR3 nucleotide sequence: TGTGCCAGCAGCCCCGGCGGTGGGGGCACGACGACCACAGATACGCAGTATTTT.

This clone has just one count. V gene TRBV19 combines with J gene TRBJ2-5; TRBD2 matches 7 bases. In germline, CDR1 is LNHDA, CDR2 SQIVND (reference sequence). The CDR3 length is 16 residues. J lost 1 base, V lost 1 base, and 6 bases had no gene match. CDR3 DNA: TGTGCCAGTAGTATAGGGACTAGTGTAATCCAAGAGACCCAGTACTTC. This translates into CASSIGTSVIQETQYF.

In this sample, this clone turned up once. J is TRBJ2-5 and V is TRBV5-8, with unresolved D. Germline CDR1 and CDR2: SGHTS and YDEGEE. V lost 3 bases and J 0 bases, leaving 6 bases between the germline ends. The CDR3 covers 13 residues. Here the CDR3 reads CASSWLYQETQYF. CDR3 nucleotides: TGTGCCAGCAGCTGGCTGTACCAAGAGACCCAGTACTTC.

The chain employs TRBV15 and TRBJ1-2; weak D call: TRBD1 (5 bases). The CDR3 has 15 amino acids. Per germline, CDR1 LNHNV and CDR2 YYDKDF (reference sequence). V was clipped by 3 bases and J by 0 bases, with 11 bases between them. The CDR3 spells CATSSVDSTNYGYTF. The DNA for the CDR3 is TGTGCCACCAGCAGCGTAGACAGCACTAACTATGGCTACACCTTC.

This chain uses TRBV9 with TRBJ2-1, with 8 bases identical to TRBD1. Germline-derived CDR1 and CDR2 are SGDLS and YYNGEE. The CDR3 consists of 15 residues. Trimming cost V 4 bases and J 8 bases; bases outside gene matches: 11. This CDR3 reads CASSTGQGSVYEQFF. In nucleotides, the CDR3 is TGTGCCAGCAGCACAGGACAGGGCTCGGTCTATGAGCAGTTCTTC.

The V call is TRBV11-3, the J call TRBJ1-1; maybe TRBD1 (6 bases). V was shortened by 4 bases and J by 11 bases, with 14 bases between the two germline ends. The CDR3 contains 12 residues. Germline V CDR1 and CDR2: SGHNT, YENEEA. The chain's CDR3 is CASSSDTGIAFF. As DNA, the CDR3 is TGTGCCAGCAGCTCAGATACAGGGATTGCTTTCTTT.

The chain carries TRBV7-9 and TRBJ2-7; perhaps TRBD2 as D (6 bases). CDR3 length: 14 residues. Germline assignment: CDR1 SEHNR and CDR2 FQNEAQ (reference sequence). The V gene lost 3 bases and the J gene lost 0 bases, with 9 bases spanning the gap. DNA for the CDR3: TGTGCCAGCAGCTTTGGCGGGAACTCCTACGAGCAGTACTTC. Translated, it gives CASSFGGNSYEQYF.